This T cell receptor beta chain was recovered during a study of identical twins. TCRdb independently ran MiXCR on the 5' RACE reads; one entry per CDR3 protein. Among around 1.7 million distinct CDR3 sequences listed, about 32% were seen once. This clonotype was counted ten times or more. Trimming took 3 bases from V and 4 from J, leaving 7 bases between them. This CDR3 is 13 amino acids long. This chain uses TRBV12-3 or TRBV12-4 with TRBJ1-5; tentative D call: TRBD1 (5 bases). Sample: cord blood. The TCR comes from a newborn girl in good health. The CDR3 loop is CASSLTANQPQHF. The CDR3 nucleotides read TGTGCCAGCAGTTTGACAGCTAATCAGCCCCAGCATTTT.